Below, 18 T cell receptor beta chains from the same sample are listed, as sequenced in a study of beta chain features in type 1 diabetes. What was sequenced were expressed TCRB transcripts, since all of the isolated RNA had been reverse transcribed. Measured with immunoSEQ multiplex PCR; TCRdb has only the in-frame clones, and not every one. Of a few hundred thousand clones listed, 15% to 20% are singletons. The sample consisted of naive CD4+ T cells from blood. Receptor source: a woman between 18 and 29 years old in good health.

The chain employs TRBV2 and TRBJ1-5; D perhaps matches TRBD1 (5 bases). From germline, CDR1 is SNHLY and CDR2 FYNNEI. This CDR3 has 13 residues. Trimming removed 2 bases from V and 7 bases from J, with 9 bases in between. The chain's CDR3 is CASSELGVQPQHF. In DNA form, the CDR3 reads TGTGCCAGCAGTGAATTAGGGGTCCAGCCCCAGCATTTT.

This clone was seen just once. The chain combines TRBV9 with TRBJ2-1, with 8 bases aligning to TRBD1. The CDR3 covers 14 residues. Trimming at V came to 0 bases and at J to 8 bases, leaving 4 bases not matched to a gene. Germline CDR1 reads SGDLS; CDR2 reads YYNGEE. The CDR3: CASSVGQGWHEQFF. Written as DNA, the CDR3 is TGTGCCAGCAGCGTAGGACAGGGGTGGCATGAGCAGTTCTTC. The variable domain in full, with the rest retrieved from reference TRBV9 and TRBJ2-1, is DSGVTQTPKHLITATGQRVTLRCSPRSGDLSVYWYQQSLDQGLQFLIQYYNGEERAKGNILERFSAQQFPDLHSELNLSSLELGDSALYFCASSVGQGWHEQFFGPGTRLTVL.

The chain recombines TRBV4-1 with TRBJ1-4; 10 nucleotides agree with TRBD1. CDR1 is MGHRA and CDR2 is YSYEKL in the germline V gene. The V segment lost 4 bases and the J segment 7 bases; nucleotides outside the gene matches: 0. The CDR3 length is 13 residues. CDR3 sequence (DNA): TGCGCCAGCAGCCGGGACAGGGGTGAAAAACTGTTTTTT. This sequence encodes CASSRDRGEKLFF.

Only one count was recorded for this clone. The chain uses TRBV18 and TRBJ1-2, with D hard to call. This CDR3 region has 17 residues. V lost 0 bases to trimming and J lost 0 bases, with 14 bases between them. In germline, CDR1 is KGHSH, CDR2 LQKENI. The CDR3 DNA sequence: TGTGCCAGCTCACCACCTGGCGGGGTCTGGGCTAACTATGGCTACACCTTC. It is translated as CASSPPGGVWANYGYTF.

Points on this clone: The same CDR3 can be traced to other DNA sequences in this sample. This chain connects TRBV5-1 to TRBJ2-3; D is perhaps TRBD1 (6 bases). The CDR3 spans 14 residues. Trimming pared 4 bases from V and 0 bases from J, leaving 9 bases between. The germline CDR1 and CDR2 sequences are SGHRS and YFSETQ. Here the CDR3 DNA reads TGCGCCAGCAGCCCCGACAGGAGCACAGATACGCAGTATTTT. This codes for CASSPDRSTDTQYF. The variable domain in full, completed from reference TRBV5-1 and TRBJ2-3, reads KAGVTQTPRYLIKTRGQQVTLSCSPISGHRSVSWYQQTPGQGLQFLFEYFSETQRNKGNFPGRFSGRQFSNSRSEMNVSTLELGDSALYLCASSPDRSTDTQYFGPGTRLTVL.

This clone appeared a few times. Other DNA sequences from this sample encode an identical CDR3 as well. The genes are TRBV14 and TRBJ1-2; D gene ambiguous. This CDR3 region has 13 residues. Trimming shortened V by 0 bases and J by 5 bases, and 7 bases separated the two germline ends. Germline V gene sequence: CDR1 SGHDN, CDR2 FVKESK. Written as DNA, the CDR3 is TGTGCCAGCAGCCAAGATCGCCTATATGGCTACACCTTC. Encoded protein: CASSQDRLYGYTF.

This chain uses TRBV18 with TRBJ2-7; D perhaps matches TRBD1 (5 bases). CDR1 KGHSH and CDR2 LQKENI come from the germline V gene. The CDR3 covers 13 residues. The ends were cut back, 3 bases at V and 2 bases at J, with 8 bases in the middle. CDR3 region: CASSPGLAYEQYF. CDR3 in DNA: TGTGCCAGCTCACCGGGGCTTGCCTACGAGCAGTACTTC.

In this sample, this clone turned up a few times. The J gene is TRBJ1-1, the V gene TRBV6-5; maybe TRBD1 (6 bases). CDR1 is MNHEY and CDR2 is SVGAGI in the germline V gene. The length of the CDR3 is 15 residues. V gave up 0 bases and J gave up 3 bases, with 11 bases separating them. The DNA for the CDR3 is TGTGCCAGCAGTTACTCCTACAGGGTGGACACTGAAGCTTTCTTT. Its translation is CASSYSYRVDTEAFF.

As for this clone: This specimen includes other DNA sequences encoding the same CDR3. The rearrangement links TRBV6-5 to TRBJ1-2; 7 nucleotides line up with TRBD1. With V trimmed by 2 bases and J by 3 bases, 0 bases remained unmatched. Germline values: CDR1 MNHEY, CDR2 SVGAGI. The CDR3 is 13 residues long. In DNA, the CDR3 is TGTGCCAGCAGTTACGACAGGGACTATGGCTACACCTTC. As protein: CASSYDRDYGYTF.

The chain links TRBV2 to TRBJ2-3; D may be TRBD1 (6 bases). CDR1 and CDR2 from the germline V gene are SNHLY and FYNNEI. This CDR3 comprises 14 residues. The V and J ends lost 3 bases and 6 bases respectively, with 13 bases between them. CDR3 in amino acids: CASSDWGLRDTQYF. CDR3 DNA sequence: TGTGCCAGCAGTGACTGGGGGCTACGGGATACGCAGTATTTT.

The chain recombines TRBV6-5 with TRBJ2-7; 7 bases map to TRBD1. The junction had 8 bases not matched to a gene; V was cut back by 0 bases and J by 6 bases. Germline V gives CDR1 MNHEY, CDR2 SVGAGI. The CDR3 totals 15 residues. For the CDR3, the DNA is TGTGCCAGCAGTTACTCGATATACAGGGGCGGCGAGCAGTACTTC. Its translation is CASSYSIYRGGEQYF.

V and J are TRBV28 and TRBJ1-2; D may be TRBD1 (5 bases). Looked up from germline, CDR1 is MDHEN and CDR2 is SYDVKM. V was pared by 7 bases and J by 7 bases, with 16 bases between. The CDR3 contains 13 residues. CDR3 bases: TGTGCCAGCACCCTGGGGCAGGGCCGTGGCTACACCTTC. Its translation: CASTLGQGRGYTF.

This clone was picked up a small number of times. The gene calls are TRBV25-1 and TRBJ1-2, with 7 bases that match TRBD1. V dropped 6 bases and J dropped 5; count of bases not matched to a gene: 18. The CDR3 has 17 residues. The V gene's germline CDR1 is MGHDK and CDR2 SYGVNS. The CDR3 is CASSTRTGPQRSYGYTF. The CDR3 DNA is TGTGCCAGCAGCACCCGGACAGGACCACAGCGGAGTTATGGCTACACCTTC.

This clone has only a few counts. The J gene is TRBJ1-1, the V gene TRBV7-2; D is perhaps TRBD1 (6 bases). Looked up from germline, CDR1 is SGHTA and CDR2 is FQGNSA. The CDR3 runs to 14 residues. Trimming took 1 base from V and 3 from J, leaving 9 bases between them. The CDR3 region is CASSLGWGHTEAFF. CDR3 nucleotides: TGTGCCAGCAGCTTAGGGTGGGGGCACACTGAAGCTTTCTTT.

This chain uses TRBV5-6 with TRBJ2-7, with D perhaps TRBD2 (5 bases). The CDR3 is 14 amino acids. Germline CDR1 reads SGHDT; CDR2 reads YYEEEE. The V end was cut by 5 bases, the J end by 2 bases, with 14 bases between. The CDR3 coding sequence is TGTGCCAGCAGTCCGGCGGGCAGACCCTACGAGCAGTACTTC. Translated: CASSPAGRPYEQYF.

V usage is TRBV11-1 and J usage is TRBJ2-7; 8 bases are shared with TRBD1. J gave up 6 bases and V 3 bases, and 4 bases lay outside the gene matches. The CDR3 is made up of 13 amino acids. The germline gives CDR1 SGHAT, CDR2 FQDESV (reference sequence). The CDR3 DNA reads as TGTGCCAGCAGCTTGGACAGGGTCCGCGAGCAGTACTTC. Residues: CASSLDRVREQYF.

This chain uses TRBV7-9 with TRBJ1-3; no definite D call. Germline V CDR1 and CDR2: SEHNR, FQNEAQ (reference sequence). This CDR3 has 15 amino acids. The V end lost 0 bases, the J end lost 0 bases, and 6 bases lay between the germline ends. The CDR3 region has the DNA TGTGCCAGCAGCTTAGCCACAGCCTCTGGAAACACCATATATTTT. Translation gives CASSLATASGNTIYF.

The CDR3 nucleotides are TGCGCCAGCAGCACGACTAGCGGGGGGGCAAATGAGCAGTTCTTC. As protein: CASSTTSGGANEQFF. The V and J genes are TRBV5-1 and TRBJ2-1; 14 nucleotides agree with TRBD2. In germline, CDR1 is SGHRS, CDR2 YFSETQ. Unmatched junction bases numbered 4, after V lost 4 bases and J lost 7 bases. This CDR3 spans 15 amino acids.